A selection of T cell receptor beta chains follows, all from one sample in a study of identifying expanded T cells in peripheral blood. Measured with immunoSEQ multiplex PCR; TCRdb has only the in-frame clones, and not every one. The data show about 90,000 clones, with approximately 84% seen just once and around 5.6% held by the top ten. Sequenced material: blood. These receptors originate from a person aged 18-70 years in good health. Each CDR3 is given with its conserved first and last residue. Each record gives: D gene, V gene, CDR3 length, J gene, clone size, CDR3 DNA, CDR3 protein. A D gene is named only where the DNA matches it firmly. Size tells how often a clone was seen (once, few, many) or the class of an expanded clone, and some rows leave it out.

d_gene: .
v_gene: TRBV7-9
len: 13
j_gene: TRBJ1-2
abundance: .
CDR3nt: TGTGCCAGCAGTCCGGGACTTAACTATGGCTACACCTTC
CDR3aa: CASSPGLNYGYTF

d_gene: TRBD1
v_gene: TRBV9
len: 13
j_gene: TRBJ2-3
abundance: .
CDR3nt: TGTGCCAGCAGCGCAGGGGGCGCAGATACGCAGTATTTT
CDR3aa: CASSAGGADTQYF

d_gene: TRBD1
v_gene: TRBV27
len: 15
j_gene: TRBJ1-2
abundance: .
CDR3nt: TGTGCCAGCAGTTTTACAGGGGTTGGAGGATATGGCTACACCTTC
CDR3aa: CASSFTGVGGYGYTF

d_gene: TRBD2
v_gene: TRBV7-9
len: 15
j_gene: TRBJ2-4
abundance: .
CDR3nt: TGTGCCAGCAGCTTAAGAAGCGGGGGAGAAAACATTCAGTACTTC
CDR3aa: CASSLRSGGENIQYF

d_gene: .
v_gene: TRBV18
len: 13
j_gene: TRBJ1-2
abundance: .
CDR3nt: TGTGCCAGCCAACTAAACCAGAACTATGGCTACACCTTC
CDR3aa: CASQLNQNYGYTF

d_gene: .
v_gene: TRBV19
len: 14
j_gene: TRBJ2-2
abundance: once
CDR3nt: TGTGCCGTGGGCAGGGAATCGAGGGTCGGGGAGCTGTTTTTT
CDR3aa: CAVGRESRVGELFF

d_gene: TRBD1
v_gene: TRBV5-6
len: 15
j_gene: TRBJ1-3
abundance: .
CDR3nt: TGTGCCAGCAGCTACGGACAGGGTAGGGGTGACACCATATATTTT
CDR3aa: CASSYGQGRGDTIYF

d_gene: .
v_gene: TRBV7-9
len: 16
j_gene: TRBJ1-4
abundance: .
CDR3nt: TGTGCCAGCAGCTTAGCTCCGGGCTGGGCTAATGAAAAACTGTTTTTT
CDR3aa: CASSLAPGWANEKLFF

d_gene: .
v_gene: TRBV27
len: 15
j_gene: TRBJ1-5
abundance: .
CDR3nt: TGTGCCAGCACCCAGACAGGTAATAGCAATCAGCCCCAGCATTTT
CDR3aa: CASTQTGNSNQPQHF

d_gene: .
v_gene: TRBV5-4
len: 15
j_gene: TRBJ2-7
abundance: .
CDR3nt: TGTGCCAGCAGCTTGGCCCCCGACGGGACCTACGAGCAGTACTTC
CDR3aa: CASSLAPDGTYEQYF

d_gene: .
v_gene: TRBV29-1
len: 13
j_gene: TRBJ1-1
abundance: .
CDR3nt: TGCAGCGTACTCAGGAGATTGAACACTGAAGCTTTCTTT
CDR3aa: CSVLRRLNTEAFF

d_gene: .
v_gene: TRBV6-6
len: 14
j_gene: TRBJ1-1
abundance: .
CDR3nt: TGTGCCAGCAGTTTAGGGGGAACGGTCGCTGAAGCTTTCTTT
CDR3aa: CASSLGGTVAEAFF

d_gene: .
v_gene: TRBV4-3
len: 15
j_gene: TRBJ2-7
abundance: .
CDR3nt: TGCGCCAGCAGCCAAGATGGCGGACCCCTCGTTGAGCAGTACTTC
CDR3aa: CASSQDGGPLVEQYF

d_gene: .
v_gene: TRBV28
len: 12
j_gene: TRBJ1-1
abundance: .
CDR3nt: TGTGCCAGCAGTCCCCAGGGGAGGGGAGCTTTCTTT
CDR3aa: CASSPQGRGAFF

d_gene: TRBD1
v_gene: TRBV25-1
len: 16
j_gene: TRBJ2-3
abundance: .
CDR3nt: TGTGCCAGCAGTATATGGACAGGTTCCTCCACAGATACGCAGTATTTT
CDR3aa: CASSIWTGSSTDTQYF

d_gene: TRBD1
v_gene: TRBV13
len: 18
j_gene: TRBJ2-7
abundance: once
CDR3nt: TGTGCCAGCAGCTTACGGTGGGGCCAGGGGGGACAGGGCTACGAGCAGTACTTC
CDR3aa: CASSLRWGQGGQGYEQYF

d_gene: .
v_gene: TRBV9
len: 15
j_gene: TRBJ1-1
abundance: .
CDR3nt: TGTGCCAGCAGCGTAGGGGGTAAGGCGAACACTGAAGCTTTCTTT
CDR3aa: CASSVGGKANTEAFF

d_gene: TRBD1
v_gene: TRBV25-1
len: 14
j_gene: TRBJ2-7
abundance: .
CDR3nt: TGTGCCAGCGACAGGGGACCGCCTGGCGGTGAGCAGTACTTC
CDR3aa: CASDRGPPGGEQYF

d_gene: TRBD1
v_gene: TRBV27
len: 14
j_gene: TRBJ2-7
abundance: .
CDR3nt: TGTGCCAGCAGTTCCCGGGACAGGGCCTACGAGCAGTACTTC
CDR3aa: CASSSRDRAYEQYF

d_gene: TRBD1
v_gene: TRBV2
len: 15
j_gene: TRBJ2-1
abundance: .
CDR3nt: TGTGCCAGCATAGCCCAACAGGGGTCTTACAATGAGCAGTTCTTC
CDR3aa: CASIAQQGSYNEQFF

d_gene: .
v_gene: TRBV6-1
len: 12
j_gene: TRBJ1-2
abundance: .
CDR3nt: TGTGCCAGCAGTGAAAATGGTTGGGGCTACACCTTC
CDR3aa: CASSENGWGYTF

d_gene: .
v_gene: TRBV2
len: 15
j_gene: TRBJ1-5
abundance: .
CDR3nt: TGTGCCAGCGAATCCTGGGGCGTAAGCAATCAGCCCCAGCATTTT
CDR3aa: CASESWGVSNQPQHF

d_gene: .
v_gene: TRBV18
len: 15
j_gene: TRBJ1-2
abundance: .
CDR3nt: TGTGCCAGCTCACCTCTTACAGGGTCACGCGATGGCTACACCTTC
CDR3aa: CASSPLTGSRDGYTF

d_gene: .
v_gene: TRBV25-1
len: 13
j_gene: TRBJ1-1
abundance: .
CDR3nt: TGTGCCAGCGGGGACGGGGGCGCGCGGTCAGCTTTCTTT
CDR3aa: CASGDGGARSAFF

d_gene: .
v_gene: TRBV5-4
len: 14
j_gene: TRBJ2-7
abundance: .
CDR3nt: TGTGCCAGCAGCCCCTTCACGACCCGACAGGTACAGTACTTC
CDR3aa: CASSPFTTRQVQYF

d_gene: TRBD1
v_gene: TRBV5-6
len: 14
j_gene: TRBJ2-6
abundance: .
CDR3nt: TGTGCCAGCAGCCCAGGGGGTGGGGCCAACGTCCTGACTTTC
CDR3aa: CASSPGGGANVLTF

d_gene: .
v_gene: TRBV18
len: 16
j_gene: TRBJ1-4
abundance: once
CDR3nt: TGTGCCAGCTCACCAACGGTCCGGGGACCCATAGAAAAACTGTTTTTT
CDR3aa: CASSPTVRGPIEKLFF

d_gene: TRBD1
v_gene: TRBV19
len: 16
j_gene: TRBJ1-1
abundance: .
CDR3nt: TGTGCCAGTAGTATCGGGACAGGGAGGGCGGTCACTGAAGCTTTCTTT
CDR3aa: CASSIGTGRAVTEAFF

d_gene: TRBD1
v_gene: TRBV29-1
len: 12
j_gene: TRBJ1-3
abundance: .
CDR3nt: TGCAGCGTTGGACAGGGAGGAAACACCATATATTTT
CDR3aa: CSVGQGGNTIYF

d_gene: .
v_gene: TRBV5-1
len: 14
j_gene: TRBJ1-2
abundance: .
CDR3nt: TGCGCCAGCAGATATAACGACAGAGTCTATGGCTACACCTTC
CDR3aa: CASRYNDRVYGYTF

d_gene: .
v_gene: TRBV6-1
len: 13
j_gene: TRBJ2-7
abundance: .
CDR3nt: TGTGCCAGCAGTGAATACAGATACTACGAGCAGTACTTC
CDR3aa: CASSEYRYYEQYF

d_gene: .
v_gene: TRBV9
len: 13
j_gene: TRBJ2-3
abundance: .
CDR3nt: TGTGCCAGCAGCGTAGAATTCCGAGATACGCAGTATTTT
CDR3aa: CASSVEFRDTQYF

d_gene: TRBD1
v_gene: TRBV19
len: 14
j_gene: TRBJ1-2
abundance: .
CDR3nt: TGTGCCAGTAACCTGGGACAGGGAAACTATGGCTACACCTTC
CDR3aa: CASNLGQGNYGYTF

d_gene: .
v_gene: TRBV11-2
len: 12
j_gene: TRBJ1-6
abundance: .
CDR3nt: TGTGCCAGCAGCCAAGGGGTATGGCCCCTCCACTTT
CDR3aa: CASSQGVWPLHF

d_gene: .
v_gene: TRBV5-1
len: 17
j_gene: TRBJ2-7
abundance: .
CDR3nt: TGCGCCAGCAGCTTGAATAAATCGGGGGTGAATCAACACGAGCAGTACTTC
CDR3aa: CASSLNKSGVNQHEQYF

d_gene: .
v_gene: TRBV2
len: 13
j_gene: TRBJ1-3
abundance: once
CDR3nt: TGTGCCAGCAGAGGGGACAACGGAAACACCATATATTTT
CDR3aa: CASRGDNGNTIYF

d_gene: .
v_gene: TRBV29-1
len: 12
j_gene: TRBJ1-2
abundance: .
CDR3nt: TGCAGCGTTGACCTTCGGGCAGATGGCTACACCTTC
CDR3aa: CSVDLRADGYTF

d_gene: TRBD1
v_gene: TRBV7-2
len: 15
j_gene: TRBJ1-1
abundance: .
CDR3nt: TGTGCCAGCAGGATTACAGGGGGCGCGAGGACTGAAGCTTTCTTT
CDR3aa: CASRITGGARTEAFF

d_gene: .
v_gene: TRBV7-6
len: 13
j_gene: TRBJ1-1
abundance: .
CDR3nt: TGTGCCAGCAGCTATCAGGGGTATACTGAAGCTTTCTTT
CDR3aa: CASSYQGYTEAFF

d_gene: .
v_gene: TRBV7-3
len: 15
j_gene: TRBJ1-6
abundance: .
CDR3nt: TGTGCCAGCAGCTGGGACCCCTCGGGGGGTTCACCCCTCCACTTT
CDR3aa: CASSWDPSGGSPLHF

d_gene: .
v_gene: TRBV6-5
len: 14
j_gene: TRBJ2-1
abundance: .
CDR3nt: TGTGCCAGCAGTCCGCTGGGGGCTAACAATGAGCAGTTCTTC
CDR3aa: CASSPLGANNEQFF

d_gene: TRBD1
v_gene: TRBV7-8
len: 14
j_gene: TRBJ2-5
abundance: .
CDR3nt: TGTGCCAGCAGCTCCCAGGGGGTTGGAGAGACCCAGTACTTC
CDR3aa: CASSSQGVGETQYF

d_gene: .
v_gene: TRBV14
len: 13
j_gene: TRBJ2-3
abundance: .
CDR3nt: TGTGCCAGCAGCCGGGACATCGCAGATACGCAGTATTTT
CDR3aa: CASSRDIADTQYF

d_gene: TRBD1
v_gene: TRBV19
len: 13
j_gene: TRBJ1-2
abundance: few
CDR3nt: TGTGCCAGTAGGGGACAGTTTATCTATGGCTACACCTTC
CDR3aa: CASRGQFIYGYTF

d_gene: .
v_gene: TRBV7-9
len: 19
j_gene: TRBJ2-3
abundance: .
CDR3nt: TGTGCCAGCTCAGGCGGTAGAGGCAAGCTTATGAAGGAGGCTGTGGGGCAGTATTTT
CDR3aa: CASSGGRGKLMKEAVGQYF

d_gene: .
v_gene: TRBV14
len: 13
j_gene: TRBJ1-1
abundance: .
CDR3nt: TGTGCCAGCAGCCGTTTGAAGAACACTGAAGCTTTCTTT
CDR3aa: CASSRLKNTEAFF

d_gene: TRBD1
v_gene: TRBV19
len: 15
j_gene: TRBJ1-2
abundance: .
CDR3nt: TGTGCCAGTAGTTCCCTCGGACAGGAACGGGGAGGCTACACCTTC
CDR3aa: CASSSLGQERGGYTF

d_gene: .
v_gene: TRBV2
len: 14
j_gene: TRBJ1-5
abundance: .
CDR3nt: TGTGCCAGCAGTGGGGGGAACAGCAATCAGCCCCAGCATTTT
CDR3aa: CASSGGNSNQPQHF

d_gene: TRBD1
v_gene: TRBV15
len: 16
j_gene: TRBJ1-4
abundance: .
CDR3nt: TGTGCCACCAGCATCTCACCGGGACAGGGAAATGAAAAACTGTTTTTT
CDR3aa: CATSISPGQGNEKLFF

d_gene: .
v_gene: TRBV15
len: 14
j_gene: TRBJ1-2
abundance: once
CDR3nt: TGTGCCACCAGCCCAAATACGGGGAGTTATGGCTACACCTTC
CDR3aa: CATSPNTGSYGYTF

d_gene: .
v_gene: TRBV6-1
len: 16
j_gene: TRBJ2-7
abundance: once
CDR3nt: TGTGCCAGCAGTGACCGATTGGGCGGTAACTCCTACGAGCAGTACTTC
CDR3aa: CASSDRLGGNSYEQYF